This T cell receptor (beta chain) originates from a study of T cell repertoires in ileal Crohn's disease. Time point specified: neoterminal ileum biopsy at postoperative endoscopy, about 6 months after surgery. Adults with ileal or ileocolonic Crohn's disease and an indication for resection were eligible. Germline V CDR1 and CDR2: LNHDA, SQIVND (reference sequence). The CDR3 has 16 amino acids. V shed 4 bases, J shed 6 bases, and the junction held 5 bases outside the gene matches. Repertoires were generated with immunoSEQ multiplex PCR, while TCRdb's copy carries only in-frame clones and drops some. The sample carries roughly 9,200 clones, less than 80% recorded once.

The sequencing input was ileal tissue. This rearrangement joins TRBV19 to TRBJ2-2, with 13 bases that match TRBD2. The receptor comes from an adult with Crohn's disease. The CDR3, as DNA: TGTGCCAGTAGTACAACTAGCGGGGGGGGAGCCGGGGAGCTGTTTTTT. This sequence encodes CASSTTSGGGAGELFF.